Sequencing of this T cell receptor (beta chain) was carried out in a study of blood T cell repertoires in COVID-19. About the study: Some COVID-19 samples were acute and others convalescent; all came from the United States, Italy and Spain. Sources were T cells, B-cell-depleted T cells, or PBMCs; the material itself was cDNA or gDNA.

The assay was immunoSEQ multiplex PCR, and TCRdb's table has in-frame clones only and misses some. Seen here are 62,000 or so clones, 89% observed once, and the top ten hold 7% to 10%. Trimming left V 0 bases short and J 7 bases short, with 15 bases between. The CDR3 totals 15 residues. Germline CDR1 and CDR2: MGHRA and YSYEKL. The clonotype comes from a man aged 50 or older with active COVID-19. This chain connects TRBV4-1 to TRBJ2-5, with D unresolved. The sequenced material came from peripheral blood. The chain's CDR3 is CASSQDPTLGGTQYF. In DNA form, the CDR3 reads TGCGCCAGCAGCCAAGATCCAACCCTAGGCGGGACCCAGTACTTC.